The next 28 T cell receptor beta chains were all read from a single sample in a study of shared clonotypes between healthy human individuals. Repertoires were generated with immunoSEQ multiplex PCR, while TCRdb's copy carries only in-frame clones and drops some. The sample shows 2 million to 2.5 million clones, 90% to 97% of them seen only once. The material sequenced was naive CD4+ T cells sorted from blood. Subset denoted: CD45RA+ positively selected. All receptors come from a man between 18 and 29 years old in good health.

The J gene is TRBJ2-2, the V gene TRBV6-1; 9 bases fit TRBD2. V shed 1 base, J shed 4 bases, and the junction held 4 bases outside the gene matches. CDR1 is MNHNS and CDR2 is SASEGT in the germline V gene. The CDR3 extends over 16 amino acids. CDR3 region: CASSEGAGGATGELFF. In DNA form, the CDR3 reads TGTGCCAGCAGTGAAGGTGCGGGGGGGGCCACCGGGGAGCTGTTTTTT.

The rearrangement joins TRBV7-9 to TRBJ2-2; possibly TRBD2 for D (5 bases). V lost 1 base and J 0 bases, leaving 9 bases between the germline ends. CDR1 SEHNR and CDR2 FQNEAQ come from the germline V gene (reference sequence). The CDR3 loop spans 16 amino acids. The CDR3 nucleotides are TGTGCCAGCAGCTTAGGTCGGGGTACGAACACCGGGGAGCTGTTTTTT. It specifies CASSLGRGTNTGELFF.

This clone was detected once. The chain joins TRBV6-5 to TRBJ1-2; D might be TRBD1 (6 bases). Between the trimmed V and J ends, which lost 6 bases and 8 bases, there was a span of 16 bases. Germline V lookup: CDR1 MNHEY, CDR2 SVGAGI. This CDR3 has 13 residues. CDR3 coding DNA: TGTGCCAGCAGGTCAAGACAGGTTGGGGGCTACACCTTC. This gives the protein CASRSRQVGGYTF.

This sequence joins TRBV28 and TRBJ2-7, with TRBD2 matching 7 bases. The V gene end was trimmed by 1 base and the J gene end by 0 bases; junction bases not matched to a gene: 9. CDR1 and CDR2 from the germline V gene are MDHEN and SYDVKM. CDR3 size: 17 residues. In DNA, the CDR3 is TGTGCCAGCAGTTTATATCCGGGACTACCTAGCTCCTACGAGCAGTACTTC. Its translation is CASSLYPGLPSSYEQYF.

The rearrangement links TRBV30 to TRBJ1-6, with D unresolved. The CDR3 has 13 residues. Germline V CDR1 and CDR2: GTSNPN, SVGIG (reference sequence). V lost 0 bases, J lost 14 bases, and 14 bases lay in between. CDR3 protein: CAWSVFEGITLHF. The CDR3 nucleotides read TGTGCCTGGAGTGTATTCGAAGGGATAACCCTCCACTTT.

This clone occurred once. V gene TRBV5-4 combines with J gene TRBJ1-2; TRBD1 aligns across 8 bases. The CDR3 runs to 14 residues. J gave up 4 bases and V 4 bases, and 6 bases lay outside the gene matches. The germline V gene encodes CDR1 SGHNT and CDR2 YYREEE (reference sequence). CDR3: CASSPDRETYGYTF. The DNA of the CDR3 is TGTGCCAGCAGCCCGGACAGGGAAACCTATGGCTACACCTTC.

The chain joins TRBV6-1 to TRBJ2-3; 7 positions match TRBD1. CDR1 is MNHNS, CDR2 SASEGT, per germline. The CDR3 consists of 13 residues. The trim removed 5 bases at V and 6 bases at J, leaving 5 bases unmatched. The DNA of the CDR3 is TGTGCCAGCAGTCAACAGGGGTTGGATACGCAGTATTTT. As protein: CASSQQGLDTQYF.

The V gene is TRBV9, the J gene TRBJ2-5, with D perhaps being TRBD1 or TRBD2 (5 bases each). Germline CDR1 and CDR2: SGDLS and YYNGEE. Trimming stripped 4 bases from V and 2 bases from J, with 12 bases between. This CDR3 is built from 14 residues. CDR3 in DNA: TGTGCCAGCAGCCCCGAGGGGCGGCAAGAGACCCAGTACTTC. This codes for CASSPEGRQETQYF. The whole variable domain, remainder taken from reference TRBV9 and TRBJ2-5, is DSGVTQTPKHLITATGQRVTLRCSPRSGDLSVYWYQQSLDQGLQFLIQYYNGEERAKGNILERFSAQQFPDLHSELNLSSLELGDSALYFCASSPEGRQETQYFGPGTRLLVL.

Details on this clone: Distinct nucleotide sequences in the sample also encode this CDR3. The chain recombines TRBV18 with TRBJ2-7, with D perhaps TRBD1 (6 bases). V was shortened by 3 bases and J by 2 bases, with 11 bases between the two germline ends. Germline loops: CDR1 KGHSH, CDR2 LQKENI. The CDR3 has 14 amino acids. CDR3 DNA sequence: TGTGCCAGCTCACCCGGGACACAAGCCTACGAGCAGTACTTC. Protein sequence: CASSPGTQAYEQYF.

The V and J genes are TRBV18 and TRBJ2-7; possible D gene TRBD2, 5 bases. This CDR3 contains 15 residues. The germline V gene has CDR1 KGHSH and CDR2 LQKENI. V was cut by 2 bases and J by 0 bases, with 11 bases left in between. The CDR3: CASSPSGQNSYEQYF. The CDR3 DNA reads TGTGCCAGCTCACCAAGCGGCCAAAACTCCTACGAGCAGTACTTC.

The V gene is TRBV29-1, the J gene TRBJ1-2; D remains ambiguous. V was pared by 4 bases and J by 8 bases, with 11 bases between. The CDR3 extends over 11 amino acids. Germline loops: CDR1 SQVTM, CDR2 ANQGSEA. The CDR3 nucleotides are TGCAGCGTTGCCTTGCGTCAGGGCTACACCTTC. This sequence encodes CSVALRQGYTF.

This chain connects TRBV5-4 to TRBJ1-2; D might be TRBD1 (5 bases). Trimming stripped 0 bases from V and 8 bases from J, with 14 bases between. CDR1 and CDR2 from the germline V gene are SGHNT and YYREEE (reference sequence). This CDR3 spans 14 amino acids. The CDR3 region has the DNA TGTGCCAGCAGCTTGGAGGCAGGGTATCAAGGCTACACCTTC. It yields the protein CASSLEAGYQGYTF.

A word on this clone: This specimen includes other DNA sequences encoding the same CDR3. The J gene is TRBJ1-5, the V gene TRBV28, with 8 bases aligning to TRBD1. In germline, CDR1 is MDHEN, CDR2 SYDVKM. The CDR3 length is 13 residues. V trimming: 7 bases; J trimming: 2 bases; junction bases outside the gene matches: 1. In DNA form, the CDR3 reads TGTGCCAGCAAGACAGGGGGCAATCAGCCCCAGCATTTT. Translating it yields CASKTGGNQPQHF.

The chain is built from TRBV6-4 and TRBJ2-1; 7 bases are shared with TRBD1. Germline loops: CDR1 MRHNA, CDR2 SNTAGT. The junction had 8 bases not matched to a gene; V was cut back by 6 bases and J by 0 bases. CDR3 length equals 16 residues. CDR3 nucleotide sequence: TGTGCCAGCAGACCAACAGGGGATCACTCCTACAATGAGCAGTTCTTC. Protein: CASRPTGDHSYNEQFF.

The chain joins TRBV6-4 to TRBJ1-5; 12 nucleotides match TRBD1. The CDR3 consists of 16 residues. V lost 3 bases to trimming and J lost 6 bases; unmatched junction nucleotides: 6. The germline CDR1 and CDR2 sequences are MRHNA and SNTAGT. CDR3 region: CASSEVGQGAGQPQHF. The CDR3 nucleotides read TGTGCCAGCAGTGAGGTGGGACAGGGGGCGGGTCAGCCCCAGCATTTT.

The CDR3 nucleotides read TGTGCCAGCAGTCTGGGTGGGGGCGGCTATGGCTACACCTTC. Translating gives CASSLGGGGYGYTF. This sequence joins TRBV27 and TRBJ1-2; possible D gene TRBD1, 6 bases. V was trimmed by 5 bases and J by 4 bases, leaving 14 bases between them. This CDR3 has 14 residues. Germline lookup yields CDR1 MNHEY and CDR2 SMNVEV (reference sequence).

This chain connects TRBV7-9 to TRBJ1-1, with D unresolved. Germline assignment: CDR1 SEHNR and CDR2 FQNEAQ (reference sequence). The V end lost 5 bases, the J end lost 4 bases, and 14 bases lay between the germline ends. The CDR3 totals 14 residues. CDR3 loop: CASSPNPMGTEAFF. In DNA, the CDR3 is TGTGCCAGCAGCCCCAATCCCATGGGCACTGAAGCTTTCTTT.

This clone was counted once. The chain carries TRBV7-9 and TRBJ1-4, with D perhaps matching TRBD1 (6 bases). The CDR3 contains 15 residues. The germline V gene has CDR1 SEHNR and CDR2 FQNEAQ (reference sequence). Deletions cut 3 bases from V and 4 bases from J, with 12 bases between. This chain's CDR3 is CASSLSGAVNEKLFF. The CDR3 region has the DNA TGTGCCAGCAGCTTGTCGGGGGCAGTTAATGAAAAACTGTTTTTT. Full variable domain (rest looked up from reference TRBV7-9 and TRBJ1-4): DTGVSQNPRHKITKRGQNVTFRCDPISEHNRLYWYRQTLGQGPEFLTYFQNEAQLEKSRLLSDRFSAERPKGSFSTLEIQRTEQGDSAMYLCASSLSGAVNEKLFFGSGTQLSVL.

In nucleotides, the CDR3 is TGTGCCAGCAGCCAGGCAGCGGCTCAAGAGACCCAGTACTTC. Protein sequence: CASSQAAAQETQYF. V gene TRBV7-9 combines with J gene TRBJ2-5; maybe TRBD2 (5 bases). The CDR3 covers 14 residues. Germline V gene lookup returns CDR1 SEHNR and CDR2 FQNEAQ (reference sequence). The V end lost 5 bases, the J end lost 2 bases, and 12 bases lay between the germline ends.

The chain carries TRBV7-3 and TRBJ2-5; no clear D gene. The CDR3 covers 13 residues. Deletions cut 3 bases from V and 2 bases from J, with 7 bases between. Germline V gives CDR1 SGHTA, CDR2 FQGTGA. The CDR3 DNA reads TGTGCCAGCAGCTTCGGCCAGCAAGAGACCCAGTACTTC. Amino acid sequence: CASSFGQQETQYF.

The chain has TRBV19 and TRBJ2-1; maybe TRBD2 (5 bases). The CDR3 is made up of 14 amino acids. V shed 6 bases and J shed 1 base, with 10 bases lying between them. CDR1 is LNHDA, CDR2 SQIVND, per germline (reference sequence). The CDR3 here is CASREGVSYNEQFF. The DNA of the CDR3 is TGTGCCAGTAGAGAGGGTGTGTCCTACAATGAGCAGTTCTTC.

This clone was picked up one time. The chain links TRBV6-5 to TRBJ1-6; no definite D call. Germline V gene lookup returns CDR1 MNHEY and CDR2 SVGAGI. The V end was cut by 2 bases, the J end by 7 bases, with 12 bases between. This CDR3 region has 15 residues. The CDR3 DNA reads as TGTGCCAGCAGTTACCGCCGAAGTGACAATTCACCCCTCCACTTT. Translating it yields CASSYRRSDNSPLHF.

This clone was counted between two and nine times. This same CDR3 is encoded by further DNA sequences in the sample. The chain is built from TRBV10-3 and TRBJ2-7; D call uncertain. The CDR3 runs 12 residues. Germline V gives CDR1 ENHRY, CDR2 SYGVKD. Trimming left V 0 bases short and J 4 bases short, with 4 bases between. CDR3 in DNA: TGTGCCATCAGTGAGTCAGGTTACGAGCAGTACTTC. Residues: CAISESGYEQYF.

J is TRBJ2-3 and V is TRBV5-1; D is unclear. The CDR3 has 15 amino acids. The germline CDR1 and CDR2 sequences are SGHRS and YFSETQ. V was shortened by 0 bases and J by 4 bases, with 12 bases between the two germline ends. The CDR3: CASSLARDRADTQYF. The CDR3 DNA follows: TGCGCCAGCAGCTTGGCCCGTGATAGGGCAGATACGCAGTATTTT.

The genes are TRBV5-1 and TRBJ1-1, with 10 positions matching TRBD1. The V segment lost 4 bases and the J segment 4 bases; nucleotides outside the gene matches: 4. The CDR3 is 14 residues long. CDR1 and CDR2 from the germline V gene are SGHRS and YFSETQ. The CDR3 reads CASSDGQGGTEAFF. The CDR3, as DNA: TGCGCCAGCAGCGACGGACAGGGGGGCACTGAAGCTTTCTTT.

This clone was seen just once. This rearrangement joins TRBV4-3 to TRBJ1-2, with TRBD1 as a possible D gene (6 bases). The germline CDR1 and CDR2 sequences are LGHNA and YSLEER. There are 18 residues in the CDR3. The germline V and J ends were trimmed by 0 bases and 3 bases, with 20 bases remaining between them. CDR3 protein: CASSQEAIKGGDHYGYTF. The DNA of the CDR3 is TGCGCCAGCAGCCAAGAAGCCATTAAGGGGGGGGACCACTATGGCTACACCTTC.

The rearrangement uses TRBV9 and TRBJ2-1, with TRBD2 identical over 8 bases. This CDR3 region has 16 residues. The V gene's germline CDR1 is SGDLS and CDR2 YYNGEE. V shed 4 bases and J 4 bases; nucleotides not matched to a gene: 10. The CDR3 spells CASSPRGPGGYNEQFF. CDR3 in DNA: TGTGCCAGCAGCCCCCGGGGTCCGGGGGGGTACAATGAGCAGTTCTTC.

This clone came up a few times. The rearrangement joins TRBV30 to TRBJ1-5, with no clear D. The V end lost 2 bases, the J end lost 5 bases, and 13 bases lay between the germline ends. Germline V lookup: CDR1 GTSNPN, CDR2 SVGIG (reference sequence). The CDR3 runs 14 residues. CDR3: CAWSPDRYYQPQHF. CDR3 nucleotides: TGTGCCTGGAGTCCGGACCGTTACTATCAGCCCCAGCATTTT.